These T cell receptor beta chains were read from a single sample in a study of neurological immune-mediated disorders. TCRdb reprocessed the 5' RACE reads with MiXCR, giving one entry per CDR3 protein. The top ten hold about 1.9% of the sample, which has approximately 50,000 distinct CDR3 sequences, 7.5% to 9.5% seen once. The sample taken for sequencing was PBMCs. The receptors here all came from a woman aged 40 to 50 in good health. CDR3s include the opening cysteine and the closing phenylalanine or tryptophan. D genes are given only for firm matches. Not every row has a clone size; where given, it reads once, few, many or a size class.

d_gene	abundance	v_gene	j_gene	CDR3aa	CDR3nt
.	many	TRBV24-1	TRBJ2-2	CATSAGQLNTGELFF	TGCGCCACCAGTGCGGGACAGCTAAACACCGGGGAGCTGTTTTTT
.	.	TRBV5-6	TRBJ2-7	CASSLGGTSEQYF	TGTGCCAGCAGCTTGGGAGGGACCAGCGAGCAGTACTTC
TRBD1	many	TRBV12-3/TRBV12-4	TRBJ2-7	CASSHGQGAYEQYF	TGTGCCAGCAGCCATGGACAGGGGGCCTACGAGCAGTACTTC
.	many	TRBV7-9	TRBJ1-2	CASSSGANYGYTF	TGTGCCAGCAGCTCCGGGGCTAACTATGGCTACACCTTC
TRBD2	many	TRBV20-1	TRBJ2-1	CSARALSGGHNEQFF	TGCAGTGCTAGAGCACTTAGCGGGGGACACAATGAGCAGTTCTTC
.	many	TRBV4-3	TRBJ2-2	CASRGSPGHTGELFF	TGCGCCAGCAGAGGATCCCCGGGACACACCGGGGAGCTGTTTTTT
.	many	TRBV24-1	TRBJ2-3	CATSDLRTDTQYF	TGTGCCACCAGTGATTTGAGGACAGATACGCAGTATTTT
TRBD1	few	TRBV7-2	TRBJ2-7	CASSLTTGVGEQYF	TGTGCCAGCAGCTTAACGACAGGGGTTGGGGAGCAGTACTTC
.	many	TRBV20-1	TRBJ1-6	CSAGNRPGRSKNSPLHF	TGCAGTGCCGGCAACCGACCGGGACGGAGTAAGAATTCACCCCTCCACTTT
.	many	TRBV20-1	TRBJ2-1	CSATARDHTGQFF	TGCAGTGCTACGGCACGAGACCACACGGGGCAGTTCTTC
.	many	TRBV4-1	TRBJ1-6	CASSRGSDPLHF	TGCGCCAGCAGCCGAGGAAGTGATCCCCTCCACTTT
.	many	TRBV12-3/TRBV12-4	TRBJ2-4	CASRSRAKNIQYF	TGTGCCAGCCGGAGCCGAGCCAAAAACATTCAGTACTTC
TRBD2	many	TRBV5-1	TRBJ2-3	CASKFVGGDFTDTQYF	TGCGCCAGCAAATTCGTGGGGGGGGACTTCACAGATACGCAGTATTTT
TRBD1	many	TRBV4-3	TRBJ2-7	CASSQIQGVYEQYF	TGCGCCAGCAGCCAAATTCAGGGGGTTTACGAGCAGTACTTC
.	many	TRBV7-8	TRBJ1-1	CASSLVANWNTEAFF	TGTGCCAGCAGCTTAGTAGCCAACTGGAACACTGAAGCTTTCTTT
.	many	TRBV6-5	TRBJ2-7	CASSYTQGRYEQYF	TGTGCCAGCAGTTATACGCAGGGGAGGTACGAGCAGTACTTC
TRBD2	.	TRBV12-3/TRBV12-4	TRBJ2-3	CASSPPSGGAGTQYF	TGTGCCAGCAGTCCCCCTAGCGGGGGGGCCGGTACGCAGTATTTT
.	many	TRBV5-6	TRBJ1-5	CASSLGLRGNQPQHF	TGTGCCAGCAGCTTAGGCCTTAGGGGCAATCAGCCCCAGCATTTT
.	many	TRBV6-6	TRBJ2-5	CASSGVQETQYF	TGTGCCAGCAGCGGGGTACAAGAGACCCAGTACTTC
TRBD1	many	TRBV20-1	TRBJ2-6	CSARDRDRTGANVLTF	TGCAGTGCTAGAGACCGGGACAGAACTGGGGCCAACGTCCTGACTTTC
TRBD2	many	TRBV5-1	TRBJ2-3	CASSLALAGGPTDTQYF	TGCGCCAGCAGCTTGGCCCTAGCGGGGGGGCCGACAGATACGCAGTATTTT
.	many	TRBV12-3/TRBV12-4	TRBJ1-1	CASSLRTMNTEAFF	TGTGCCAGCAGTTTGCGGACGATGAACACTGAAGCTTTCTTT
TRBD2	many	TRBV4-3	TRBJ2-3	CASSQYLAGASTDTQYF	TGCGCCAGCAGCCAATACCTAGCGGGCGCTAGCACAGATACGCAGTATTTT
.	many	TRBV12-3/TRBV12-4	TRBJ2-3	CASQSPAVTDTQYF	TGTGCCAGCCAATCGCCAGCCGTAACAGATACGCAGTATTTT
.	many	TRBV24-1	TRBJ2-1	CATSDLRRNEQFF	TGTGCCACCAGTGATTTAAGGAGGAATGAGCAGTTCTTC
TRBD1	many	TRBV5-1	TRBJ1-2	CASSFGQGQSIDYGYTF	TGCGCCAGCAGCTTCGGACAGGGTCAGTCTATTGACTATGGCTACACCTTC
TRBD1	many	TRBV12-3/TRBV12-4	TRBJ1-1	CASRPGQAGTEAFF	TGTGCCAGCCGCCCCGGACAGGCCGGGACCGAAGCTTTCTTT
.	many	TRBV10-1	TRBJ2-2	CASNPGATGELFF	TGCGCCAGCAATCCAGGGGCGACCGGGGAGCTGTTTTTT
.	.	TRBV27	TRBJ1-2	CASSLEGPYGYTF	TGTGCCAGCAGTTTAGAGGGCCCCTATGGCTACACCTTC
.	many	TRBV5-5	TRBJ2-7	CASSLEGGGEQYF	TGTGCCAGCAGCTTGGAGGGCGGTGGCGAGCAGTACTTC
TRBD1	many	TRBV5-1	TRBJ1-1	CASSPGTGGGTEAFF	TGCGCCAGCAGCCCGGGGACAGGGGGCGGAACTGAAGCTTTCTTT
.	few	TRBV20-1	TRBJ1-1	CSAPSMGRWNTEAFF	TGCAGTGCCCCATCTATGGGTAGGTGGAACACTGAAGCTTTCTTT
.	many	TRBV12-3/TRBV12-4	TRBJ2-6	CASSPPTGNIGANVLTF	TGTGCCAGCAGTCCACCAACAGGGAACATTGGGGCCAACGTCCTGACTTTC
TRBD1	many	TRBV9	TRBJ2-1	CASSANPDRAEQFF	TGTGCCAGCAGCGCCAACCCCGACAGGGCTGAGCAGTTCTTC
.	many	TRBV12-3/TRBV12-4	TRBJ1-6	CASSYPGVGSPLHF	TGTGCCAGCAGTTACCCAGGCGTTGGTTCACCCCTCCACTTT
.	many	TRBV7-8	TRBJ2-1	CASSLGLGSSYNEQFF	TGTGCCAGCAGCTTAGGATTGGGGAGCTCCTACAATGAGCAGTTCTTC
TRBD1	.	TRBV30	TRBJ2-7	CAWNRGQTYEQYF	TGTGCCTGGAATCGGGGACAGACCTACGAGCAGTACTTC
.	many	TRBV3-1	TRBJ1-1	CASSQATTGITEAFF	TGTGCCAGCAGCCAGGCTACTACCGGGATCACTGAAGCTTTCTTT
.	many	TRBV5-1	TRBJ2-7	CASSPDRYEQYF	TGCGCCAGCAGTCCTGACCGGTACGAGCAGTACTTC
TRBD1	many	TRBV29-1	TRBJ1-6	CSVLQGAGSPLHF	TGCAGCGTGTTACAGGGGGCAGGTTCACCCCTCCACTTT